The rows below give T cell receptor beta chains drawn from one sample of a study of blood T cell repertoires in COVID-19. Using immunoSEQ multiplex PCR, the repertoire was profiled, and TCRdb retains in-frame clones only, with some absent. The sample lists more than 85,000 clones; 87% were seen once. The sequenced material came from peripheral blood. The receptors stem from a man in his sixties or seventies with acute or convalescent COVID-19. Each CDR3 is given with its conserved first and last residue. Fields, in order: V gene, clone size, J gene, D gene, CDR3 protein, CDR3 DNA. The D gene is left open where the match is weak. Where a row states a size, it is once, few, many or the class of an expanded clone; other rows omit it.

TRBV4-1,.,TRBJ1-5,.,CASSQDLRGNQPQHF,TGCGCCAGCAGCCAAGATTTGCGAGGTAATCAGCCCCAGCATTTT
TRBV2,.,TRBJ2-5,.,CASSPGGQETQYF,TGTGCCAGCAGCCCAGGAGGACAAGAGACCCAGTACTTC
TRBV10-1,.,TRBJ2-3,.,CASSPTGLGDTQYF,TGCGCCAGCAGCCCGACCGGACTCGGGGATACGCAGTATTTT
TRBV2,.,TRBJ2-3,.,CASSGDTQYF,TGTGCCAGCAGCGGAGATACGCAGTATTTT
TRBV9,.,TRBJ1-1,.,CASSGTIMNTEAFF,TGTGCCAGCAGCGGGACAATCATGAACACTGAAGCTTTCTTT
TRBV15,.,TRBJ2-4,TRBD1,CATSNRQGAKNIQYF,TGTGCCACCAGCAACAGACAGGGGGCCAAAAACATTCAGTACTTC
TRBV3-1/TRBV3-2,.,TRBJ2-7,.,CASSHPAQGPAYEQYF,TGTGCCAGCAGCCATCCGGCGCAGGGCCCGGCCTACGAGCAGTACTTC
TRBV29-1,.,TRBJ2-1,TRBD2,CSVATSGSYNEQFF,TGCAGCGTTGCCACTAGCGGATCCTACAATGAGCAGTTCTTC
TRBV4-1,.,TRBJ1-1,TRBD1,CASSQPRQGVNTEAFF,TGCGCCAGCAGCCAGCCCAGACAGGGTGTGAACACTGAAGCTTTCTTT
TRBV7-9,.,TRBJ2-7,TRBD1,CASSFTGGYEQYF,TGTGCCAGCAGCTTCACAGGGGGCTACGAGCAGTACTTC
TRBV10-2,.,TRBJ2-7,.,CASSAAKPGEQYF,TGCGCCAGCAGCGCGGCGAAACCGGGCGAGCAGTACTTC
TRBV2,few,TRBJ2-2,.,CASSAGVGTGELFF,TGTGCCAGCAGTGCAGGGGTCGGCACCGGGGAGCTGTTTTTT
TRBV30,.,TRBJ1-2,.,CAWSVTEVIADYGYTF,TGTGCCTGGAGTGTTACAGAAGTTATAGCGGACTATGGCTACACCTTC
TRBV15,.,TRBJ2-1,TRBD1,CATSRDLTGGTYNEQFF,TGTGCCACCAGCAGAGATTTGACAGGGGGAACCTACAATGAGCAGTTCTTC
TRBV12-3/TRBV12-4,.,TRBJ2-1,TRBD1,CASSRQGNNEQFF,TGTGCCAGCAGTCGACAGGGGAACAATGAGCAGTTCTTC
TRBV5-4,.,TRBJ2-1,.,CASSFSAGAPGNEQFF,TGTGCCAGCAGCTTTTCCGCGGGGGCCCCTGGAAATGAGCAGTTCTTC
TRBV6-1,.,TRBJ1-1,.,CASSEGGLEFPEAFF,TGTGCCAGCAGTGAAGGTGGGTTGGAGTTTCCTGAAGCTTTCTTT
TRBV7-2,.,TRBJ2-4,TRBD1,CASSLAGTGSKNIQYF,TGTGCCAGCAGCTTAGCCGGGACAGGGTCCAAAAACATTCAGTACTTC